What follows is one T cell receptor beta chain and its context. The antigen is unknown. T lymphocytes (CD4+ and CD8+) were sorted from PBMCs. These data belong to a study of CD8+ T cells in alopecia areata. General study findings and limits: Higher clonality was seen in lesional scalp than in normal scalp, especially in alopecia totalis/universalis. Resident alphabeta T cells of normal skin are also sequenced in scalp samples. Relative to mice, TCR sharing across patients was less clear, a difference possibly HLA-related.

The CDR3 consists of 13 residues. Germline V gene lookup returns CDR1 SQVTM and CDR2 ANQGSEA. J gave up 2 bases and V 5 bases, and 3 bases lay outside the gene matches. Sequencing used cDNA as its template, made by extracting RNA and reverse transcribing it. Data came from immunoSEQ multiplex PCR; TCRdb stores just in-frame clones and leaves some out. The top ten clones hold about 4.5% of a sample with around 150,000 clones, about 54% of them seen once. Sequencing was done on a sample of CD4+ T cells sorted from blood. The receptor was isolated from a human donor in good health. The genes are TRBV29-1 and TRBJ2-7, with 10 bases fitting TRBD1. In nucleotides, the CDR3 is TGCAGCGTTCGGGACAGGGGTCCCTACGAGCAGTACTTC. This codes for CSVRDRGPYEQYF.